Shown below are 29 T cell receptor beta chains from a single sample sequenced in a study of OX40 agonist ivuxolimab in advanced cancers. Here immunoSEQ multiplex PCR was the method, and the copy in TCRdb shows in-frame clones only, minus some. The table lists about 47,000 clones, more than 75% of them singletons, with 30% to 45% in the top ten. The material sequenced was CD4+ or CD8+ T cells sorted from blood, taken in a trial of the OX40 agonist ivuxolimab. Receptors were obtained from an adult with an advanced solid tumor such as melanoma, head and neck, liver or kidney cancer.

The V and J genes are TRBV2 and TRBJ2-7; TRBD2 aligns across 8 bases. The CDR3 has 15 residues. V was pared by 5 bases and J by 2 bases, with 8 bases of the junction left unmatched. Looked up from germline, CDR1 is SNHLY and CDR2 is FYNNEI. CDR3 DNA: TGTGCCAGCAGTCCAACTAGCGGCCAAACCTACGAGCAGTACTTC. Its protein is CASSPTSGQTYEQYF.

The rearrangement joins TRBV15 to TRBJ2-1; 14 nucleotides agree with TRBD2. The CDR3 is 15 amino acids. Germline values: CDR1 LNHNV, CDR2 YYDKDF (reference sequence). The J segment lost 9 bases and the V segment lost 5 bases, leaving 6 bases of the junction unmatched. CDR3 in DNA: TGTGCCACCAGCGGGACTAGCGGGAGCGGACGTGAGCAGTTCTTC. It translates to CATSGTSGSGREQFF.

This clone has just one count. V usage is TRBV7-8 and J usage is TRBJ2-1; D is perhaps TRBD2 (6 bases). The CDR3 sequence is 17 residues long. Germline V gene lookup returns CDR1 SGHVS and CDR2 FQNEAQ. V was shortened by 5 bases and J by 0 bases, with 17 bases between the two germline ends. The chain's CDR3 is CASSATRGRNSYNEQFF. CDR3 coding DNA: TGTGCCAGCAGCGCGACTAGAGGGAGAAACTCCTACAATGAGCAGTTCTTC.

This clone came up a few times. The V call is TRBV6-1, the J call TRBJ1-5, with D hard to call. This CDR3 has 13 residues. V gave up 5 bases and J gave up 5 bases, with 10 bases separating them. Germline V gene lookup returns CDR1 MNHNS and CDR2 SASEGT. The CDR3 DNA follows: TGTGCCAGCAGTCCCCAGTTCGATCAGCCCCAGCATTTT. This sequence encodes CASSPQFDQPQHF.

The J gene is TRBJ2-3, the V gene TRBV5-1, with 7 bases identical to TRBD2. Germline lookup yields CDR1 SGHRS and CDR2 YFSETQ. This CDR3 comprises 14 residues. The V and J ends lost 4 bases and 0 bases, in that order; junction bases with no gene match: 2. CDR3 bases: TGCGCCAGCAGCGTTAGCGGGAGCACAGATACGCAGTATTTT. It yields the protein CASSVSGSTDTQYF.

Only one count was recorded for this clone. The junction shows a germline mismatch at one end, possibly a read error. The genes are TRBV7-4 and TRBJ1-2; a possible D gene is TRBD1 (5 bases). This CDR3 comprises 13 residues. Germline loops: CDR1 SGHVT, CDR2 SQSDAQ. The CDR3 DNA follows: TGTACCAGCAGCTCCACAGTGGGACTAGGCTACACCTTC. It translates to CTSSSTVGLGYTF.

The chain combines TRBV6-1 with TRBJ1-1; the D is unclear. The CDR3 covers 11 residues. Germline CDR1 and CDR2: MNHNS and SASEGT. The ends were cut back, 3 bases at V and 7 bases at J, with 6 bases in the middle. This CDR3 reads CASSEQIEAFF. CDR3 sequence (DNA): TGTGCCAGCAGTGAGCAGATTGAAGCTTTCTTT.

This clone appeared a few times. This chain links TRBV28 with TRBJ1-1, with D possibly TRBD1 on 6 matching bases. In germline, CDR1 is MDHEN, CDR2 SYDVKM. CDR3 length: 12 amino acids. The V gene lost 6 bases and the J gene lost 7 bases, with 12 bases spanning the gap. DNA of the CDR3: TGTGCCAGCAGAAATCAGGGGATTGAAGCTTTCTTT. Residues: CASRNQGIEAFF.

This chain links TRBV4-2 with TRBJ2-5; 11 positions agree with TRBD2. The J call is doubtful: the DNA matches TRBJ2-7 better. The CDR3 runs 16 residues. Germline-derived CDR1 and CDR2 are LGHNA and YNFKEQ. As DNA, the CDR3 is TGTGCCAGCAGCCAGTCTGATAGCGGGGGGGGTTACGAGCAGTACTTC. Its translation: CASSQSDSGGGYEQYF.

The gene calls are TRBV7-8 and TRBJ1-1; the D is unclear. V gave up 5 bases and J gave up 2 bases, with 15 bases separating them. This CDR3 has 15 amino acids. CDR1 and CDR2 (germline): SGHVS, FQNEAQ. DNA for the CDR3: TGTGCCAGCAGCCCAAGGGTGAGGGTTAACACTGAAGCTTTCTTT. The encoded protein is CASSPRVRVNTEAFF.

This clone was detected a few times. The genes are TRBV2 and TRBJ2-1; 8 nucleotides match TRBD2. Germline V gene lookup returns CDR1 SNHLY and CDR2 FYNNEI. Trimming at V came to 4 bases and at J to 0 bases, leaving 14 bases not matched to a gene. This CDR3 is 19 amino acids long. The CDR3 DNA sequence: TGTGCCAGCAGTGTCCTAACCGCGGGAGGCACGAGCTCCTACAATGAGCAGTTCTTC. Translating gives CASSVLTAGGTSSYNEQFF. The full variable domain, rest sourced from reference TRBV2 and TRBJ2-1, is EPEVTQTPSHQVTQMGQEVILRCVPISNHLYFYWYRQILGQKVEFLVSFYNNEISEKSEIFDDQFSVERPDGSNFTLKIRSTKLEDSAMYFCASSVLTAGGTSSYNEQFFGPGTRLTVL.

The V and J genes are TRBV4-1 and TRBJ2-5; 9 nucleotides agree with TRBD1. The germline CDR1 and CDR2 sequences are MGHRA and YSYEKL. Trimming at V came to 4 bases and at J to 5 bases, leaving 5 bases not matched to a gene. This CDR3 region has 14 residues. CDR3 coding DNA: TGCGCCAGCAGCCCCGGACAGGGGTCTGAGACCCAGTACTTC. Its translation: CASSPGQGSETQYF.

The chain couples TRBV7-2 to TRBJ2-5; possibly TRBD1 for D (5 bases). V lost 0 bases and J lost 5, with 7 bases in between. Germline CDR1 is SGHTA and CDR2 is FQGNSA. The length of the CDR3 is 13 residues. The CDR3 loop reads CASSLAYRETQYF. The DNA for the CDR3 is TGTGCCAGCAGCTTAGCGTACAGGGAGACCCAGTACTTC.

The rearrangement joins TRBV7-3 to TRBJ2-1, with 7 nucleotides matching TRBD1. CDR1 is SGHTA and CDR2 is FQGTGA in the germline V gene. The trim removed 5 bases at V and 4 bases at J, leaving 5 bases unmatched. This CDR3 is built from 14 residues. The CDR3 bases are TGTGCCAGCAGCACGGGACAGCCTTACAATGAGCAGTTCTTC. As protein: CASSTGQPYNEQFF.

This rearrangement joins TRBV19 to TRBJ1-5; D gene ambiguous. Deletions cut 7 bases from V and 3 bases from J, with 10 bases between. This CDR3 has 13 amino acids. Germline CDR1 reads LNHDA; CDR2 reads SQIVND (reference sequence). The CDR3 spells CASNKQSNQPQHF. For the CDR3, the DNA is TGTGCCAGTAATAAACAGTCCAATCAGCCCCAGCATTTT.

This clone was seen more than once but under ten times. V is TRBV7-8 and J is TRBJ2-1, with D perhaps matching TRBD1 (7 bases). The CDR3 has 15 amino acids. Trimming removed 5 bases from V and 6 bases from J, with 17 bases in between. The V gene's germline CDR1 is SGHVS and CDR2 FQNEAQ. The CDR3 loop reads CASSAVQGGLNEQFF. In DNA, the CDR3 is TGTGCCAGCAGCGCCGTCCAGGGGGGTCTCAATGAGCAGTTCTTC. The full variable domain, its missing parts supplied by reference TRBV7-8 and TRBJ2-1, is GAGVSQSPRYKVAKRGQDVALRCDPISGHVSLFWYQQALGQGPEFLTYFQNEAQLDKSGLPSDRFFAERPEGSVSTLKIQRTQQEDSAVYLCASSAVQGGLNEQFFGPGTRLTVL.

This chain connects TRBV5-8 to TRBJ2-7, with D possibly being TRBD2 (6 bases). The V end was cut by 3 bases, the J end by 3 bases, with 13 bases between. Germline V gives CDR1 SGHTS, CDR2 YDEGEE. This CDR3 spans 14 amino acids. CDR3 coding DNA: TGTGCCAGCAGCTCCCGGGACTTCCTCTACGAGCAGTACTTC. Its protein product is CASSSRDFLYEQYF.

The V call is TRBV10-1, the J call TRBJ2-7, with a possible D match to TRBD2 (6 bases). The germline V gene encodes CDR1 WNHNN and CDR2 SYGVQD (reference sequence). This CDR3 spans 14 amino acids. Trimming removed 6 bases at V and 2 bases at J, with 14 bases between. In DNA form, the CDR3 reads TGCGCCAGCAGCGAGAACGGGGGTGCCTACGAGCAGTACTTC. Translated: CASSENGGAYEQYF.

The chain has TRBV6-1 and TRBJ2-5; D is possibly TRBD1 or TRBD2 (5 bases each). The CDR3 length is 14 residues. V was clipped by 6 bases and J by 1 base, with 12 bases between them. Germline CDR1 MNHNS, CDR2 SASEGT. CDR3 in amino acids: CASSPRDRQETQYF. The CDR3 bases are TGTGCCAGCAGCCCCCGGGACCGCCAAGAGACCCAGTACTTC.

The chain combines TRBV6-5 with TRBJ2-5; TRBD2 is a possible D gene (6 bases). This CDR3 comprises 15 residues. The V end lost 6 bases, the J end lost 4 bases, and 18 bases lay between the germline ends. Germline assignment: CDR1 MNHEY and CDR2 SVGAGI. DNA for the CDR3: TGTGCCAGCAGGGCACCGGCGGTGGAGGGAGAGACCCAGTACTTC. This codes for CASRAPAVEGETQYF.

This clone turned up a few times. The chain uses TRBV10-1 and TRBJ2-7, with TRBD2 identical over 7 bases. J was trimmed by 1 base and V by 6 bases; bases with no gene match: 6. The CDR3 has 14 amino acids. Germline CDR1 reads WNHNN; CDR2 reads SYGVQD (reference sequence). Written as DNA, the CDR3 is TGCGCCAGCAGCGCGGGGGAAGAATCCTACGAGCAGTACTTC. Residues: CASSAGEESYEQYF.

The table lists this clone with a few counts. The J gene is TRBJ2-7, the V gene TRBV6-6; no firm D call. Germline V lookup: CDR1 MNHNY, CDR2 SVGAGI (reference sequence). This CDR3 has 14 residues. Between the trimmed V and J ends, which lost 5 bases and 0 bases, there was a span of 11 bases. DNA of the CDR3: TGTGCCAGCAGTCCAAGCTACACCTCCTACGAGCAGTACTTC. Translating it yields CASSPSYTSYEQYF.

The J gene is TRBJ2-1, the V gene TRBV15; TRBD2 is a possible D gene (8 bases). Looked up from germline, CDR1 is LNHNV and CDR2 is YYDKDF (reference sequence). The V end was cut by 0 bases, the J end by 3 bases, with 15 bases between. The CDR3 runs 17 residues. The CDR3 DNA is TGTGCCACCAGCAGAGACTCAGGGGGACTAGTCTACAATGAGCAGTTCTTC. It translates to CATSRDSGGLVYNEQFF.

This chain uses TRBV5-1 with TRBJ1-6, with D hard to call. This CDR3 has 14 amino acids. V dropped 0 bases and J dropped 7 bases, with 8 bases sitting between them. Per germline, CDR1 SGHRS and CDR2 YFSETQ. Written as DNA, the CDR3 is TGCGCCAGCAGCTTGGTTTCGGGGAATTCACCCCTCCACTTT. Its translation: CASSLVSGNSPLHF.

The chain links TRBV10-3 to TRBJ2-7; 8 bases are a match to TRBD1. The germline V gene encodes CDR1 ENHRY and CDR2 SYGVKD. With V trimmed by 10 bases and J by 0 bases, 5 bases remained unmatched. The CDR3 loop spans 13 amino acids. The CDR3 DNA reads TGTGCCACTCAGCAGGGGGCCTCCTACGAGCAGTACTTC. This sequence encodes CATQQGASYEQYF.

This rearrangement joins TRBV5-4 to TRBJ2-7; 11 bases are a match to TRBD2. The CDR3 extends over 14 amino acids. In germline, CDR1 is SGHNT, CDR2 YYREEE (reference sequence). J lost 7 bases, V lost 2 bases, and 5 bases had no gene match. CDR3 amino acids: CASSLLAGVGEQYF. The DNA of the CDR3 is TGTGCCAGCAGCTTACTAGCGGGAGTGGGGGAGCAGTACTTC.

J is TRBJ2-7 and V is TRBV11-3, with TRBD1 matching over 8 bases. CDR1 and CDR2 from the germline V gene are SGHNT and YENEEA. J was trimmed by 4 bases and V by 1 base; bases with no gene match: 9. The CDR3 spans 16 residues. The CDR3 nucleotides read TGTGCCAGCAGCTTAGTCCGCGGGACAGGATGGTACGAGCAGTACTTC. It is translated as CASSLVRGTGWYEQYF.

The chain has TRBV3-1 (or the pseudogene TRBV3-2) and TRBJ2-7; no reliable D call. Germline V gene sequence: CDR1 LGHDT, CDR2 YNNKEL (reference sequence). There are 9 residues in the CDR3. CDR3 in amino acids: CAAPYEQYF. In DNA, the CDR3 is TGTGCGGCCCCCTACGAGCAGTACTTC.

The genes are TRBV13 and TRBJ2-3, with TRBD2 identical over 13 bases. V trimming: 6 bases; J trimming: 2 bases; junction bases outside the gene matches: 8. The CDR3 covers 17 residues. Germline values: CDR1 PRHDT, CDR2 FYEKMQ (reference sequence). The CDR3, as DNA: TGTGCCAGCAGACCACAACTAGCGGGGGGGATCACAGATACGCAGTATTTT. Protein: CASRPQLAGGITDTQYF.